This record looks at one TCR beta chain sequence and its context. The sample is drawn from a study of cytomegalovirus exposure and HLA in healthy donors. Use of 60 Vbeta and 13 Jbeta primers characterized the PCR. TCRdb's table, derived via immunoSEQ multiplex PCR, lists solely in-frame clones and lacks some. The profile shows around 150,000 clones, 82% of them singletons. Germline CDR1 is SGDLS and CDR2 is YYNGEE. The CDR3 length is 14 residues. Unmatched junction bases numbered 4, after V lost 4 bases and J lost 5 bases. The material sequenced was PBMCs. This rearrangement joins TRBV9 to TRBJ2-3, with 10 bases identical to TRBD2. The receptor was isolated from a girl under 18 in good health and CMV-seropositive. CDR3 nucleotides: TGTGCCAGCAGCATACTAGCGGGAAGAGATACGCAGTATTTT. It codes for CASSILAGRDTQYF. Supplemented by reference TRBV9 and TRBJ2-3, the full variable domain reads DSGVTQTPKHLITATGQRVTLRCSPRSGDLSVYWYQQSLDQGLQFLIQYYNGEERAKGNILERFSAQQFPDLHSELNLSSLELGDSALYFCASSILAGRDTQYFGPGTRLTVL.